This is a list of T cell receptor beta chains from one sample in a study of a mutant IDH1 vaccine in newly diagnosed glioma. Sequencing was performed with immunoSEQ multiplex PCR; in TCRdb, only in-frame clones are kept and a portion is missing. Of over 55,000 clones detected, about three quarters appear once; the ten largest clones hold about 8.8%. Their antigen targets remain unknown. The starting material was PBMCs, obtained from a glioma patient whose treatment included an IDH1 peptide vaccine. The source is a woman between 40 and 55 years old with glioma. Some clones in this sample may be carry-over from other donors' samples. The CDR3 runs from the conserved cysteine through the conserved F or W. A D gene is named only where the DNA matches it firmly. Clone sizes are given selectively: once, few, many, or a class where the clone is expanded.

d_call: .
clone_size: .
j_call: TRBJ1-1
v_call: TRBV7-9
cdr3_aa: CASSSGLWNTEAFF
cdr3_nt: TGTGCCAGCAGCTCGGGACTGTGGAACACTGAAGCTTTCTTT

d_call: TRBD2
clone_size: .
j_call: TRBJ2-7
v_call: TRBV6-1
cdr3_aa: CASTGKTGGTYEQYF
cdr3_nt: TGTGCCAGCACCGGAAAGACGGGGGGTACCTACGAGCAGTACTTC

d_call: .
clone_size: .
j_call: TRBJ2-2
v_call: TRBV7-6
cdr3_aa: CASRGGLDTGELFF
cdr3_nt: TGTGCCAGCAGGGGAGGTTTAGACACCGGGGAGCTGTTTTTT

d_call: TRBD1
clone_size: .
j_call: TRBJ1-2
v_call: TRBV5-8
cdr3_aa: CASSFPDRATGYGYTF
cdr3_nt: TGTGCCAGCAGCTTCCCCGACAGGGCTACGGGCTATGGCTACACCTTC

d_call: TRBD1
clone_size: .
j_call: TRBJ1-6
v_call: TRBV6-5
cdr3_aa: CASNLGQGINSPLHF
cdr3_nt: TGTGCCAGCAATCTTGGACAGGGGATTAATTCACCCCTCCACTTT

d_call: TRBD1
clone_size: .
j_call: TRBJ1-2
v_call: TRBV5-1
cdr3_aa: CASSGGTGNYGYTF
cdr3_nt: TGCGCCAGCAGCGGCGGGACAGGGAACTATGGCTACACCTTC

d_call: TRBD1
clone_size: .
j_call: TRBJ1-5
v_call: TRBV6-1
cdr3_aa: CASKGQGAGNQPQHF
cdr3_nt: TGTGCCAGCAAAGGACAGGGGGCAGGCAATCAGCCCCAGCATTTT

d_call: .
clone_size: .
j_call: TRBJ1-1
v_call: TRBV5-4
cdr3_aa: CASSLDGGTEAFF
cdr3_nt: TGTGCCAGCAGCTTGGATGGGGGCACTGAAGCTTTCTTT

d_call: .
clone_size: .
j_call: TRBJ1-2
v_call: TRBV6-1
cdr3_aa: CASSEALYGYTF
cdr3_nt: TGTGCCAGCAGTGAAGCCCTTTATGGCTACACCTTC

d_call: TRBD1
clone_size: .
j_call: TRBJ2-6
v_call: TRBV9
cdr3_aa: CASSVTGAGANVLTF
cdr3_nt: TGTGCCAGCAGCGTTACAGGGGCCGGGGCCAACGTCCTGACTTTC

d_call: TRBD1
clone_size: .
j_call: TRBJ1-2
v_call: TRBV30
cdr3_aa: CAWSPPPATGGRGYGYTF
cdr3_nt: TGTGCCTGGAGTCCCCCTCCCGCAACAGGGGGAAGGGGCTATGGCTACACCTTC

d_call: .
clone_size: once
j_call: TRBJ2-2
v_call: TRBV7-2
cdr3_aa: CASSLAGANTGELFF
cdr3_nt: TGTGCCAGCAGCTTAGCGGGGGCGAACACCGGGGAGCTGTTTTTT

d_call: .
clone_size: .
j_call: TRBJ2-5
v_call: TRBV19
cdr3_aa: CASSPNGGTQYF
cdr3_nt: TGTGCCAGTAGTCCTAACGGAGGGACCCAGTACTTC